This entry lists 4 T cell receptor beta chains sequenced from one sample in a study of blood T cell repertoires in COVID-19. Method: immunoSEQ multiplex PCR; TCRdb's copy keeps in-frame clones and lacks some. The table has some 220,000 clones, 84% seen once; the top ten hold under 4.5%. Material: peripheral blood. All receptors derive from a man in his fifties with acute or convalescent COVID-19.

This clone came up a few times. The genes are TRBV12-5 and TRBJ2-6; 11 nucleotides match TRBD1. J lost 0 bases, V lost 5 bases, and 12 bases had no gene match. This CDR3 comprises 20 residues. Looked up from germline, CDR1 is LGHNT and CDR2 is FRNRAP. The CDR3 sequence: CASGTGQGATPVSGANVLTF. The CDR3 nucleotides are TGTGCTAGTGGTACTGGACAGGGGGCAACCCCGGTCTCTGGGGCCAACGTCCTGACTTTC. Together with reference TRBV12-5 and TRBJ2-6, the CDR3 gives the full variable domain: DARVTQTPRHKVTEMGQEVTMRCQPILGHNTVFWYRQTMMQGLELLAYFRNRAPLDDSGMPKDRFSAEMPDATLATLKIQPSEPRDSAVYFCASGTGQGATPVSGANVLTFGAGSRLTVL.

The CDR3 spells CASSAEGNTGELFF. CDR3 nucleotides: TGTGCCAGCAGCGCCGAGGGGAACACCGGGGAGCTGTTTTTT. V and J are TRBV9 and TRBJ2-2; tentatively, D is TRBD2 (5 bases). The CDR3 sequence is 14 residues long. The V gene lost 3 bases and the J gene lost 1 base, with 7 bases spanning the gap. Germline V lookup: CDR1 SGDLS, CDR2 YYNGEE.

The CDR3 sequence: CAWSASGTSTDTQYF. The CDR3 DNA is TGTGCCTGGAGTGCTAGCGGGACAAGCACAGATACGCAGTATTTT. The chain uses TRBV30 and TRBJ2-3, with 9 positions matching TRBD2. Germline V lookup: CDR1 GTSNPN, CDR2 SVGIG (reference sequence). Trimming cost V 1 base and J 0 bases; bases outside gene matches: 2. The CDR3 is 15 residues long.

The chain has TRBV12-3 or TRBV12-4 and TRBJ1-3; 9 nucleotides agree with TRBD1. V was pared by 5 bases and J by 7 bases, with 3 bases of the junction left unmatched. This CDR3 spans 13 amino acids. Here the CDR3 DNA reads TGTGCCAGCAGTCGGACAGGGGCTAACACCATATATTTT. Translation gives CASSRTGANTIYF.